The table lists the clone carrying this T cell receptor (beta chain) with a few counts. The antigen remains unidentified. The data derive from a study of T-cell memory formation after mild COVID-19. About the research overall: For the most part, TCR clusters were specific to one donor. Findings and caveats of the study: Clones that contracted from day 15 to 85 were balanced CD4/CD8, while later expanders leaned CD4+. Detection of some responders pre-infection suggested pre-existing cross-reactive memory T cells participated.

There are 14 residues in the CDR3. Trimming took 0 bases from V and 5 from J; bases not matched to a gene: 3. TCR alpha and TCR beta cDNA libraries carrying sample barcodes and UMIs came from 5'RACE with constant-segment primers. MiXCR, run by TCRdb on the 5' RACE reads, gives a single entry per CDR3 protein. This sample yields about 190,000 distinct CDR3 sequences, of which about 16% are seen a single time; 2% to 2.5% belongs to the top ten. This rearrangement joins TRBV12-3 or TRBV12-4 to TRBJ1-2; 7 nucleotides align to TRBD1. Sequences were obtained from PBMCs or a T cell subset sorted from them (not recorded which). The TCR comes from an adult woman who had mild COVID-19 (a few samples of this study predate the infection). Cell type and time point are not known. The CDR3 DNA reads TGTGCCAGCAGTTTAGCACAGACAGGGTATGGCTACACCTTC. Translating it yields CASSLAQTGYGYTF.